A selection of T cell receptor beta chains follows, all from one sample in a study of T-cell reconstitution after alpha-beta-depleted transplantation in children. TCRdb reanalysed the PCR reads using MiXCR and keeps one entry per CDR3 protein. The sample shows approximately 430,000 distinct CDR3 sequences, under 20% of them seen only once. This material consisted of PBMCs, mostly from graft donor cells, taken 360 days after TCRalphabeta/CD19-depleted stem cell transplant. The receptors originated from a boy younger than two who had a stem cell transplant for Wiskott-Aldrich syndrome, so the T cells may come from the graft donor. CDR3s include the opening cysteine and the closing phenylalanine or tryptophan. Fields, in order: D gene, V gene, clone size, J gene, CDR3 DNA, CDR3 protein. The D gene is left open where the match is weak. For some rows the clone size is stated as once, few or many, or as a class when expanded; others skip it.

NA,TRBV21-1,few,TRBJ1-1,TGTGCCAGCAGCAGGGGGGAGGGCACTGAAGCTTTCTTT,CASSRGEGTEAFF
TRBD1,TRBV6-1,NA,TRBJ1-1,TGTGCCAGCAGCGCCCTCTCGGGACAGGGCCTTTTT,CASSALSGQGLF
NA,TRBV11-2,NA,TRBJ2-7,TGTGCCAGCAGCTTATACAGGGTAACCTACGAGCAGTACTTC,CASSLYRVTYEQYF
NA,TRBV7-9,NA,TRBJ1-1,TGTGCCAGCAGCCAGGCCCCGGGACGGCTAAACACTGAAGCTTTCTTT,CASSQAPGRLNTEAFF
TRBD1,TRBV6-1,NA,TRBJ2-2,TGTGCCAGCAAGGCCGGGACAGGTCGGACCGGGGAGCTGTTTTTT,CASKAGTGRTGELFF
NA,TRBV6-5,NA,TRBJ2-7,TGTGCCAGCAGTTACTTTTCCGGGACGAGCTCCTACGAGCAGTACTTC,CASSYFSGTSSYEQYF
TRBD1,TRBV15,few,TRBJ1-2,TGTGCCACCAGCAGAGAGGACAGGGGTGTTGATGGCTACACCTTC,CATSREDRGVDGYTF
TRBD2,TRBV29-1,few,TRBJ2-7,TGCAGCGTTACCCGCAGCGGGAGTCGCGACGAGCAGTACTTC,CSVTRSGSRDEQYF
TRBD1,TRBV28,few,TRBJ2-5,TGTGCCAGCAGTTTATTGCAGGGGGCCGTTTTATCCCAGTACTTC,CASSLLQGAVLSQYF
TRBD2,TRBV4-1,NA,TRBJ2-1,TGCGCCAGCAGATTAGCGGGGCCGCACAATGAGCAGTTCTTC,CASRLAGPHNEQFF
TRBD1,TRBV5-1,NA,TRBJ1-2,TGCGCCAGCAGGAGGAACGGACAGGGCGACTATGGCTACACCTTC,CASRRNGQGDYGYTF
TRBD2,TRBV24-1,NA,TRBJ2-1,TGTGCCACCAGTGATCGCGGGGGAAGCAATGGGCAGTTCTTC,CATSDRGGSNGQFF
NA,TRBV10-1,NA,TRBJ2-1,TGCGCCAGCAGTGAGTCAGGGAGTAAGCAGTTCTTC,CASSESGSKQFF
NA,TRBV10-3,few,TRBJ1-5,TGTGCCATCAGTGAGTTTTTCGGCGATCAGCCCCAGCATTTT,CAISEFFGDQPQHF
TRBD2,TRBV20-1,NA,TRBJ2-1,TGCTGGGCTAGAGATTTCAACAAAGGAGCTAGCGGGGGGGATGAGCAGTTCTTC,CWARDFNKGASGGDEQFF
TRBD1,TRBV12-3/TRBV12-4,NA,TRBJ1-6,TGTGCCAGCAGTGTGGCTGGACAGGGCCTTTCACCCCTCCACTTT,CASSVAGQGLSPLHF
NA,TRBV4-3,few,TRBJ2-3,TGCGCCAGCAGCTTAAAGCTGGACTGGGGCACAGATACGCAGTATTTT,CASSLKLDWGTDTQYF
TRBD2,TRBV24-1,NA,TRBJ2-3,TGTGCCACCAGTGACTTGACTAGCGGGGACACAGATACGCAGTATTTT,CATSDLTSGDTDTQYF
TRBD2,TRBV12-3/TRBV12-4,few,TRBJ2-5,TGTGCCAGCAGCGGGGGACTACGGGAGGCCTGGTTGAAAGAGACCCAGTACTTC,CASSGGLREAWLKETQYF
NA,TRBV5-1,NA,TRBJ2-1,TGCGCCAGCAGCGGCGTTAAGAATGAGCAGTTCTTC,CASSGVKNEQFF
TRBD2,TRBV11-2,few,TRBJ2-1,TGTGCCAGCAGCCCGCGGACTAGCGGGAGGAGGGGGTACAATGAGCAGTTCTTC,CASSPRTSGRRGYNEQFF
NA,TRBV10-3,NA,TRBJ2-1,TGTGCCATCAGTGAGTGGGCGGGTAGATGGATCAATGAGCAGTTCTTC,CAISEWAGRWINEQFF
NA,TRBV7-2,many,TRBJ2-7,TGCGCCAGCAGTGCTTCCTACGAGCAGTACTTC,CASSASYEQYF
TRBD2,TRBV4-3,NA,TRBJ2-1,TGCGCCAGCAGCCAAGAGTTAATCCGGGCGGGAGTTTGGGAGCAGTTCTTC,CASSQELIRAGVWEQFF
TRBD1,TRBV12-3/TRBV12-4,NA,TRBJ2-6,TGTGCCAGCAGCCGACAGGGGGCAAAAGGGGCCAACGTCCTGACTTTC,CASSRQGAKGANVLTF
TRBD1,TRBV12-3/TRBV12-4,few,TRBJ2-7,TGTGCCAGCACCCTTACCGGGACAGGGCCCTGGGAGCAGTACTTC,CASTLTGTGPWEQYF
NA,TRBV11-2,NA,TRBJ1-3,TGTGCCAGCAGACTTGGAAACACCATATATTTT,CASRLGNTIYF
NA,TRBV7-2,few,TRBJ2-7,TGTGCCAGCAGCCGTAGCCTTAGCGAGCAGTACTTC,CASSRSLSEQYF
NA,TRBV27,NA,TRBJ1-2,TGTGCCAGACGGGAGATCGATGGCTACACCTTC,CARREIDGYTF
TRBD1,TRBV15,NA,TRBJ1-5,TGTGCCACCAGCAGAGGGGCAGGGGGGGGAAATCAGCCCCAGCATTTT,CATSRGAGGGNQPQHF
NA,TRBV11-2,NA,TRBJ2-3,TGTGCCAGCAGCTTAGAGGCCCTATCGCAGTATTTT,CASSLEALSQYF
NA,TRBV10-3,once,TRBJ2-6,TGTGCCATCAGTGCGATAGCCGCTGGGGCCAACGTCCTGACTTTC,CAISAIAAGANVLTF